One and the same sample provided the 5 T cell receptor beta chains below, sequenced in a study of graft-versus-host responses after intestinal transplantation. What these receptors recognize is not known. This table comes from immunoSEQ multiplex PCR, and its TCRdb copy is limited to in-frame clones, with some not included. The sample lists some 110,000 clones; about 88% were seen once. The sequencing used unstimulated CD4+ T cells sorted from spleen or lymph node cells, collected before intestinal transplant. The receptors were gathered from a human donor who received an intestinal transplant.

This chain links TRBV28 with TRBJ2-7, with D possibly matching TRBD2 (6 bases). V lost 6 bases and J 4 bases, leaving 19 bases between the germline ends. The CDR3 length is 15 residues. The V gene's germline CDR1 is MDHEN and CDR2 SYDVKM. CDR3 in DNA: TGTGCCAGCAGAACTGTCCCGGGAGTTGGATACGAGCAGTACTTC. Translating it yields CASRTVPGVGYEQYF.

Here the CDR3 DNA reads TGTGCCAGCAGTTTATACGGACAGGGGGCCTCCAATGAGCAGTTCTTC. It translates to CASSLYGQGASNEQFF. The chain joins TRBV28 to TRBJ2-1; 11 bases are a match to TRBD1. This CDR3 spans 16 amino acids. After removal of 1 base from V and 6 bases from J, the junction contained 5 bases not matched to a gene. CDR1 and CDR2 from the germline V gene are MDHEN and SYDVKM.

The chain carries TRBV7-2 and TRBJ1-1, with 7 bases matching TRBD1. Germline CDR1 reads SGHTA; CDR2 reads FQGNSA. Trimming took 4 bases from V and 4 from J; bases not matched to a gene: 15. This CDR3 has 17 residues. The DNA for the CDR3 is TGTGCCAGCAGCTCCTACCCCCGGACAGGACGGGGCACTGAAGCTTTCTTT. Its translation is CASSSYPRTGRGTEAFF.

The chain has TRBV7-2 and TRBJ1-2; D not resolved. The CDR3 consists of 11 residues. Trimming took off 6 bases at V and 0 bases at J, with 2 bases between the two ends. In germline, CDR1 is SGHTA, CDR2 FQGNSA. CDR3 sequence (DNA): TGTGCCAGCAGGGCTAACTATGGCTACACCTTC. Translated, it gives CASRANYGYTF.

The chain is built from TRBV6-6 and TRBJ1-2; D may be TRBD1 (5 bases). Germline V gene lookup returns CDR1 MNHNY and CDR2 SVGAGI (reference sequence). V gave up 5 bases and J gave up 4 bases, with 11 bases separating them. The CDR3 is 13 amino acids. The CDR3 reads CASSEGRRYGYTF. As DNA, the CDR3 is TGTGCCAGCAGTGAGGGACGGCGCTATGGCTACACCTTC.